These 13 T cell receptor beta chains share one sample of origin, sequenced in a study of blood T cells in healthy people across ages. A sample-barcoded 5' primer and a J-beta primer mix were used in a second PCR of roughly 7 to 12 cycles. TCRdb re-analysed the 5' RACE reads in MiXCR, keeping a single row per CDR3 protein. This sample has over 1,500,000 distinct CDR3 sequences; 49% occur once, and the top ten carry roughly 2%. The sample taken for sequencing was blood. These receptors all stem from a woman aged 40-49 years in good health.

Only one count was recorded for this clonotype. The CDR3 DNA reads TGTGCCAGCAGTGCGCTTACGGGAACCTCCTACGAGCAGTACTTC. This codes for CASSALTGTSYEQYF. The chain has TRBV6-1 and TRBJ2-7, with a weak D call TRBD2 (5 bases). Germline CDR1 and CDR2: MNHNS and SASEGT. Trimming left V 4 bases short and J 0 bases short, with 13 bases between. This CDR3 comprises 15 residues.

The chain uses TRBV29-1 and TRBJ1-4; D is uncertain. This CDR3 has 13 amino acids. V was clipped by 6 bases and J by 8 bases, with 16 bases between them. Germline V CDR1 and CDR2: SQVTM, ANQGSEA. DNA of the CDR3: TGCAGCGTCCCGGCGCCCCTAGGGGAAAAACTGTTTTTT. Translating gives CSVPAPLGEKLFF.

This clonotype showed up just a few times. The chain couples TRBV29-1 to TRBJ2-1; a possible D gene is TRBD2 (7 bases). The CDR3 spans 13 residues. Trimming stripped 4 bases from V and 3 bases from J, with 10 bases between. The germline V gene encodes CDR1 SQVTM and CDR2 ANQGSEA. The chain's CDR3 is CSVGEGVYNEQFF. The CDR3 nucleotides read TGCAGCGTTGGGGAGGGGGTCTACAATGAGCAGTTCTTC.

This clonotype showed up just once. The J gene is TRBJ2-7, the V gene TRBV27; the D call may be TRBD1 or TRBD2 (7 bases each). The CDR3 covers 13 residues. CDR1 and CDR2 from the germline V gene are MNHEY and SMNVEV (reference sequence). Trimming took 5 bases from V and 10 from J, leaving 18 bases between them. The CDR3 loop reads CASSGLGRGPQYF. The CDR3 nucleotides read TGTGCCAGCAGTGGGTTAGGGAGGGGGCCCCAGTACTTC.

This chain connects TRBV12-5 to TRBJ2-3, with D maybe TRBD1 (6 bases). Per the germline V gene, CDR1 is LGHNT and CDR2 is FRNRAP. The CDR3 consists of 14 residues. V dropped 5 bases and J dropped 6 bases, with 15 bases sitting between them. CDR3 sequence: CASGRDKGGDTQYF. DNA of the CDR3: TGTGCTAGTGGTCGGGACAAGGGTGGTGATACGCAGTATTTT.

This clonotype was seen a handful of times. The rearrangement joins TRBV9 to TRBJ2-3; D gene unclear. The CDR3 is 16 residues long. Trimming removed 0 bases from V and 2 bases from J, with 13 bases in between. Germline V gives CDR1 SGDLS, CDR2 YYNGEE. In DNA, the CDR3 is TGTGCCAGCAGCGTAGATGGAAACCTTCCCACAGATACGCAGTATTTT. Its protein is CASSVDGNLPTDTQYF.

Only a few counts were recorded for this clonotype. The rearrangement uses TRBV12-3 or TRBV12-4 and TRBJ2-5; D is undetermined. The length of the CDR3 is 13 residues. V was trimmed by 3 bases and J by 4 bases, leaving 9 bases between them. CDR3: CASSFVRGETQYF. Written as DNA, the CDR3 is TGTGCCAGCAGTTTCGTAAGAGGAGAGACCCAGTACTTC.

This clonotype showed up just a few times. The J gene is TRBJ1-5, the V gene TRBV7-9, with D unclear. V was pared by 1 base and J by 7 bases, with 17 bases between. The CDR3 is 16 amino acids. CDR1 is SEHNR, CDR2 FQNEAQ, per germline (reference sequence). CDR3 DNA: TGTGCCAGCAGCTTAGAGTCTATAGGGTCCGGACAGCCCCAGCATTTT. It yields the protein CASSLESIGSGQPQHF.

J is TRBJ1-5 and V is TRBV20-1; 7 positions match TRBD1. V lost 5 bases to trimming and J lost 2 bases; unmatched junction nucleotides: 12. The CDR3 has 16 amino acids. From germline, CDR1 is DFQATT and CDR2 SNEGSKA (reference sequence). The CDR3 loop reads CSAFLDRVHGNQPQHF. CDR3 in DNA: TGCAGTGCTTTCCTTGACAGGGTTCATGGCAATCAGCCCCAGCATTTT.

The chain has TRBV15 and TRBJ1-5; D gene ambiguous. In germline, CDR1 is LNHNV, CDR2 YYDKDF (reference sequence). Trimming shortened V by 5 bases and J by 0 bases, and 14 bases separated the two germline ends. CDR3 length: 16 amino acids. Written as DNA, the CDR3 is TGTGCCACCAGCGGGCTCCACAGAAATAGCAATCAGCCCCAGCATTTT. Translated: CATSGLHRNSNQPQHF.

About this clonotype itself: The junction shows a germline mismatch at one end, possibly a read error. The V call is TRBV20-1, the J call TRBJ2-1; D unclear. Germline V gene data show CDR1 as DFQATT and CDR2 as SNEGSKA (reference sequence). The CDR3 runs 10 residues. The CDR3: CSARSNELFF. CDR3 DNA sequence: TGCAGTGCTAGGTCCAATGAGCTGTTCTTC.

V gene TRBV5-1 combines with J gene TRBJ1-6, with a tentative D call TRBD1 (6 bases). This CDR3 has 16 residues. Trimming cost V 1 base and J 7 bases, with 15 bases left between them. Germline V gene lookup returns CDR1 SGHRS and CDR2 YFSETQ. The CDR3 nucleotides are TGCGCCAGCAGCTTGAGGGGTACAGGGTCGAATTCACCCCTCCACTTT. This sequence encodes CASSLRGTGSNSPLHF.

J is TRBJ2-7 and V is TRBV5-1, with 9 bases fitting TRBD1. J gave up 7 bases and V 3 bases, and 11 bases lay outside the gene matches. Germline V gene data show CDR1 as SGHRS and CDR2 as YFSETQ. The length of the CDR3 is 15 residues. CDR3 sequence reads: CASSWGDRAYNEQYF. The CDR3 coding sequence is TGCGCCAGCAGCTGGGGGGACAGGGCCTACAATGAGCAGTACTTC.